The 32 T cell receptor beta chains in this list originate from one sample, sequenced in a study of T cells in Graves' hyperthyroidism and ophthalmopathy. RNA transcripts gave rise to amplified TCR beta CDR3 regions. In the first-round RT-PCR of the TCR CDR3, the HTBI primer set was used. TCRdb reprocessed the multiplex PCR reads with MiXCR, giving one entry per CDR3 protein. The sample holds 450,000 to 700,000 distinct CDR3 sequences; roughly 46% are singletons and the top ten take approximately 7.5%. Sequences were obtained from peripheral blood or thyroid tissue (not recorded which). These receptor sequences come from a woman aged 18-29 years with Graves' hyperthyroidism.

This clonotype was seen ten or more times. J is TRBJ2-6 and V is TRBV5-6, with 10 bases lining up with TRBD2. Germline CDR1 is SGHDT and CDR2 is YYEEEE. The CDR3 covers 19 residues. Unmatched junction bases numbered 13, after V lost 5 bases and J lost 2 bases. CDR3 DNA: TGTGCCAGCAGTCACTGGGCACTAGCGGGAAAACCTGGGGCCAACGTCCTGACTTTC. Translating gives CASSHWALAGKPGANVLTF.

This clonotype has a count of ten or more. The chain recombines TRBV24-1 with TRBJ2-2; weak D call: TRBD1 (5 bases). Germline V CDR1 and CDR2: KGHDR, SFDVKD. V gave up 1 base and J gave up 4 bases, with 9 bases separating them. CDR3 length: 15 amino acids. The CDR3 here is CATSDFTQGTGELFF. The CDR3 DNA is TGTGCCACCAGTGATTTCACTCAGGGCACCGGGGAGCTGTTTTTT.

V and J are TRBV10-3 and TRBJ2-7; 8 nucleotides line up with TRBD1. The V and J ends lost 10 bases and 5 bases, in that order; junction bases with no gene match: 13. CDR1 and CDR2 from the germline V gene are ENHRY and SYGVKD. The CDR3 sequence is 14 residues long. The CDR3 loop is CASSDRGLTDEQYF. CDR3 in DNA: TGTGCCAGCAGCGACAGGGGTTTAACTGACGAGCAGTACTTC.

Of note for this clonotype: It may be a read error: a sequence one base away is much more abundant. The CDR3 is CASSRGLGLEGGGRELFF. The CDR3, as DNA: TGTGCCAGCAGCCGCGGGCTAGGGCTAGAAGGGGGAGGCAGGGAGCTGTTTTTT. V is TRBV7-8 and J is TRBJ2-2; either TRBD1 or TRBD2 may fit D (6 bases each). Germline V gives CDR1 SGHVS, CDR2 FQNEAQ. The CDR3 spans 18 residues. Trimming stripped 5 bases from V and 9 bases from J, with 28 bases between.

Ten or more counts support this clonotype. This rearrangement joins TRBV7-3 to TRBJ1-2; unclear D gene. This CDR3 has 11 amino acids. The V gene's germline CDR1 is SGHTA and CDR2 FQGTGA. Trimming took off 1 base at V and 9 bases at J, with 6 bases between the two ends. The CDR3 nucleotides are TGTGCCAGCAGCTTAATTTCACGCTACACCTTC. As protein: CASSLISRYTF.

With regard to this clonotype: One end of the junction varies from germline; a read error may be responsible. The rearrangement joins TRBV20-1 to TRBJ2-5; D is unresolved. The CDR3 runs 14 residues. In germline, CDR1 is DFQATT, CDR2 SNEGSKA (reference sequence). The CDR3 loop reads CSASSQEAQGTQYF. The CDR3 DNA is TGCAGTGCCAGCAGCCAAGAGGCCCAAGGGACCCAGTACTTC.

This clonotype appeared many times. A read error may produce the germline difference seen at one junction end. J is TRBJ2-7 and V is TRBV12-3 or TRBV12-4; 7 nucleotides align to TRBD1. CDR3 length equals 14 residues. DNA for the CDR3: TGTGCCAGCAGTTTTGGGACAGAAAGCTACGGGCAGTACTTC. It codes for CASSFGTESYGQYF.

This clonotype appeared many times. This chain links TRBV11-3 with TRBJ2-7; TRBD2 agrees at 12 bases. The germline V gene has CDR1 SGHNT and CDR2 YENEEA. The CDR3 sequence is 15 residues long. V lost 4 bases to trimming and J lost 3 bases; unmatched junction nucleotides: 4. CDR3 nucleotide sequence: TGTGCCAGCAGCTCCGGACTAGCGGGAAACTACGAGCAGTACTTC. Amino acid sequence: CASSSGLAGNYEQYF.

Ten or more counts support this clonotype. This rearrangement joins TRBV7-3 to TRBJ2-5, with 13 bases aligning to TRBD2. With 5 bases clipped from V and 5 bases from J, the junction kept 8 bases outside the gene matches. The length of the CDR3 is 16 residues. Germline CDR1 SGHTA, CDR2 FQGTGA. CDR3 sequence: CASSAPGTSGVETQYF. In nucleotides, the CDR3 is TGTGCCAGCAGCGCCCCCGGGACTAGCGGGGTGGAGACCCAGTACTTC.

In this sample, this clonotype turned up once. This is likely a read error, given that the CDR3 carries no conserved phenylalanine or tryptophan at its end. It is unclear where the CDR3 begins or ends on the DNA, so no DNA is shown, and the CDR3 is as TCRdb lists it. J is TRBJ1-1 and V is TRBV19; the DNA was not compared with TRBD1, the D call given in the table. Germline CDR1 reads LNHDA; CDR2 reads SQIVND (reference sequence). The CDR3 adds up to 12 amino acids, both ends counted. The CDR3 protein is CASSIGGVKPHP.

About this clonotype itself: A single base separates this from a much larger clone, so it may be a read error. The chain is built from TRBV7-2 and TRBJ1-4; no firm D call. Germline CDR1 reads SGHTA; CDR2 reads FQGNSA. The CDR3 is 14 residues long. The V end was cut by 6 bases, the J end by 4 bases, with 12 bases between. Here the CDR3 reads CASSYSCSNEKLFF. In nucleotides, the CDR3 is TGTGCCAGCAGTTACTCGTGCAGTAATGAAAAACTGTTTTTT.

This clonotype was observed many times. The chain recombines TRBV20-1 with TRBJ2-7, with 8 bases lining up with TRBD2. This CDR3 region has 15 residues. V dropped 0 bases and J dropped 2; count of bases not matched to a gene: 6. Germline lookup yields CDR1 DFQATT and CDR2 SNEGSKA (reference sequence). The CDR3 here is CSARDQGLGAYEQYF. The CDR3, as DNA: TGCAGTGCTAGAGATCAGGGACTAGGGGCCTACGAGCAGTACTTC.

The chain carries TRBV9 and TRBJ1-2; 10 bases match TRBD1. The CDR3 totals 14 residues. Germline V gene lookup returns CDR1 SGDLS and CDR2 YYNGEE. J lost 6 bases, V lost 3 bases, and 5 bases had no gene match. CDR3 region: CASSGGQGENGYTF. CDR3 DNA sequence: TGTGCCAGCAGCGGAGGACAGGGGGAGAATGGCTACACCTTC. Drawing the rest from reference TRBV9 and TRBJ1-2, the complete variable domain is DSGVTQTPKHLITATGQRVTLRCSPRSGDLSVYWYQQSLDQGLQFLIQYYNGEERAKGNILERFSAQQFPDLHSELNLSSLELGDSALYFCASSGGQGENGYTFGSGTRLTVV.

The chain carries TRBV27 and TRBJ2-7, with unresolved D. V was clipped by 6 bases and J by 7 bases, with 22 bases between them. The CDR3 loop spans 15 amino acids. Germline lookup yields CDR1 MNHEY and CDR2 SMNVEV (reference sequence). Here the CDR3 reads CASRTWANVPAEQYF. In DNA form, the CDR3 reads TGTGCCAGCAGGACTTGGGCGAATGTCCCAGCGGAGCAGTACTTC.

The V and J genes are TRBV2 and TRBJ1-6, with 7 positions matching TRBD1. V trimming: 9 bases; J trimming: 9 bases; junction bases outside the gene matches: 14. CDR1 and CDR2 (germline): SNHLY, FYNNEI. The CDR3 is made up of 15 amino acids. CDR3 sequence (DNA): TGTGCCAGTCATGAACAGGGGACCATCGGTTCACCCCTCCACTTT. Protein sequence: CASHEQGTIGSPLHF.

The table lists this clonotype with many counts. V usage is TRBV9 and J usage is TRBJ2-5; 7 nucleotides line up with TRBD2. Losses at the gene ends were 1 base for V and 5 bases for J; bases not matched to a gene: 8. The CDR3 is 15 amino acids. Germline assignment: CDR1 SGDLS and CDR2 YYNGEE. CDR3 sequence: CASSVRAGEVETQYF. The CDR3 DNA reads TGTGCCAGCAGCGTACGGGCGGGAGAGGTGGAGACCCAGTACTTC. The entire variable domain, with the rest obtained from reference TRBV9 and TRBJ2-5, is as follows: DSGVTQTPKHLITATGQRVTLRCSPRSGDLSVYWYQQSLDQGLQFLIQYYNGEERAKGNILERFSAQQFPDLHSELNLSSLELGDSALYFCASSVRAGEVETQYFGPGTRLLVL.

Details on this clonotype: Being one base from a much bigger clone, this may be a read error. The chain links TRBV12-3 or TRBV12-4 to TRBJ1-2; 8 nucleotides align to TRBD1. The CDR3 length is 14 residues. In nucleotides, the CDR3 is TGTGCCAGCAGTTTCTTGGCAGGGGGCGCGGGCTACGCCTTC. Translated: CASSFLAGGAGYAF.

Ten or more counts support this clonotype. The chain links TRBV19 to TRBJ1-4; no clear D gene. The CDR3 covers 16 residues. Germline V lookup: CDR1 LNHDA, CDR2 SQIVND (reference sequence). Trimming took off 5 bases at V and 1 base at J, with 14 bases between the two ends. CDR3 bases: TGTGCCAGTAGTCCCGAATTTCCTAGAACTAATGAAAAACTGTTTTTT. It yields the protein CASSPEFPRTNEKLFF. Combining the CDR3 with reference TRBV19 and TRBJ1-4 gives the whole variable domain DGGITQSPKYLFRKEGQNVTLSCEQNLNHDAMYWYRQDPGQGLRLIYYSQIVNDFQKGDIAEGYSVSREKKESFPLTVTSAQKNPTAFYLCASSPEFPRTNEKLFFGSGTQLSVL.

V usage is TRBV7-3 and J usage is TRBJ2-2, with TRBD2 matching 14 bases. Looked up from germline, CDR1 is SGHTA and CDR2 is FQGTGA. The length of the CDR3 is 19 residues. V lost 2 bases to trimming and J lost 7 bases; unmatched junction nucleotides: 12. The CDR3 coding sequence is TGTGCCAGCAGCTTACGCGACACTGGGACTAGCGGGAGTGGCGGGGAGCTGTTTTTT. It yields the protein CASSLRDTGTSGSGGELFF. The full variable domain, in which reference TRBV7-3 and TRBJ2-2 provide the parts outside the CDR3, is GAGVSQTPSNKVTEKGKYVELRCDPISGHTALYWYRQSLGQGPEFLIYFQGTGAADDSGLPNDRFFAVRPEGSVSTLKIQRTERGDSAVYLCASSLRDTGTSGSGGELFFGEGSRLTVL.

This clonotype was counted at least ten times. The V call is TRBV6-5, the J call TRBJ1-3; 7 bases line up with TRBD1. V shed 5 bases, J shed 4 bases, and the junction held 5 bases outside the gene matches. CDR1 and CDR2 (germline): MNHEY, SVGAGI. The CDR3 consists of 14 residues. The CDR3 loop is CASSTRTGGNTIYF. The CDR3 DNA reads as TGTGCCAGCAGTACTCGGACAGGAGGAAACACCATATATTTT.

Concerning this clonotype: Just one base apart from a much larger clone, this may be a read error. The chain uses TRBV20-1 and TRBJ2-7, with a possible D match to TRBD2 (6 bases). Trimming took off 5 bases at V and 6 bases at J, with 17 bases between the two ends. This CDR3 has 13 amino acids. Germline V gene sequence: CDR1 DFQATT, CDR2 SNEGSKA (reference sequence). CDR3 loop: CSAGGLLASEQYF. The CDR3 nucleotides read TGCAGTGCTGGAGGCTTACTAGCATCCGAGCAGTACTTC.

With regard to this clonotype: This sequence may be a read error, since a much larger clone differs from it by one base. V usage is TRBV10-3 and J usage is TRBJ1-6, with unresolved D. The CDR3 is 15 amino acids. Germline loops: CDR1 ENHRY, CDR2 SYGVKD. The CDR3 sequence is CAISTDKWYNSPLHF. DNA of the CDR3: TGTGCCATCAGTACCGACAAGTGGTATAATTCGCCCCTCCACTTT.

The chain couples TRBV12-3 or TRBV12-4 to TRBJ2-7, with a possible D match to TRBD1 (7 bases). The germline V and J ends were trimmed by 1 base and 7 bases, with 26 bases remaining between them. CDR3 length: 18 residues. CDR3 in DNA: TGTGCCAGCAGTTTAGGGACAGGAGGGGGGTTGACCTACAATGAGCAGTACTTC. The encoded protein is CASSLGTGGGLTYNEQYF.

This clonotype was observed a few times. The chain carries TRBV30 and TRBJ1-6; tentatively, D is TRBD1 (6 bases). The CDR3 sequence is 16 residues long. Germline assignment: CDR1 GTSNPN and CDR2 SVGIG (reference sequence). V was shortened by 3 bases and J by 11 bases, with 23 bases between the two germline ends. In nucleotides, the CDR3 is TGTGCCTGGAGCCCACGAGAGGGGGTGATATCGGCACCCCTCCACTTT. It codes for CAWSPREGVISAPLHF. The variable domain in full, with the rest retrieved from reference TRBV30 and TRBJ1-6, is SQTIHQWPATLVQPVGSPLSLECTVEGTSNPNLYWYRQAAGRGLQLLFYSVGIGQISSEVPQNLSASRPQDRQFILSSKKLLLSDSGFYLCAWSPREGVISAPLHFGNGTRLTVT.

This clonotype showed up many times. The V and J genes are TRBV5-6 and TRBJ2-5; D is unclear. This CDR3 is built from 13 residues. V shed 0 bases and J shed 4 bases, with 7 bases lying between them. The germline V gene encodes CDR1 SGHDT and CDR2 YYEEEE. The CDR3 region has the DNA TGTGCCAGCAGCTTGGAAAGCCCAGAGACCCAGTACTTC. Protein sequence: CASSLESPETQYF.

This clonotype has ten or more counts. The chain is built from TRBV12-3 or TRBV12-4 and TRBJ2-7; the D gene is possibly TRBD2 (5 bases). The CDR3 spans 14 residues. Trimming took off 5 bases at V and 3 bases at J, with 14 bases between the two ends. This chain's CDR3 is CASSGDGGRYEQYF. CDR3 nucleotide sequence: TGTGCCAGCAGTGGAGACGGAGGACGCTACGAGCAGTACTTC.

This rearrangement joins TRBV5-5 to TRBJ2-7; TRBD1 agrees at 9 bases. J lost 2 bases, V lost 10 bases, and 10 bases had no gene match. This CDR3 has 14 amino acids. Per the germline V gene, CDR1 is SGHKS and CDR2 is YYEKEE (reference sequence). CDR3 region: CACNPGQGTYEQYF. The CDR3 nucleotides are TGTGCCTGCAATCCGGGACAGGGAACCTACGAGCAGTACTTC.

CDR3 nucleotide sequence: TGTGCCAGCAGCTTATGGGAGGTAGTAGGCCGCGGTTACACCTTC. Its protein is CASSLWEVVGRGYTF. The chain is built from TRBV7-2 and TRBJ1-2; D is unclear. The CDR3 contains 15 residues. Germline lookup yields CDR1 SGHTA and CDR2 FQGNSA. Trimming pared 2 bases from V and 11 bases from J, leaving 21 bases between.

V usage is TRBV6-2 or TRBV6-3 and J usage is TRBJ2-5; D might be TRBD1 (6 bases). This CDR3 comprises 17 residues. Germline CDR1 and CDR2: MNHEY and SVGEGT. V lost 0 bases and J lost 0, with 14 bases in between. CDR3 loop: CASSYSPGHSYQETQYF. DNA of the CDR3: TGTGCCAGCAGTTACTCACCGGGACATTCGTACCAAGAGACCCAGTACTTC.

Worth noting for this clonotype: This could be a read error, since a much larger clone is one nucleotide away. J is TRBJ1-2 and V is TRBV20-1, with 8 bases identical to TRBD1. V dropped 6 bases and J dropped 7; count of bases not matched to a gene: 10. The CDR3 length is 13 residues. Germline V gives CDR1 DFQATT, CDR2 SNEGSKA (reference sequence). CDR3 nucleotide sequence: TGCAGTGCCCCGGACAGGGTATATCCTGGCTACACCTTC. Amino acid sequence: CSAPDRVYPGYTF.

The CDR3 DNA sequence: TGCAGTGCTAGTAGGCCAGGGACAGCTTTCTTT. Protein sequence: CSASRPGTAFF. The chain links TRBV20-1 to TRBJ1-1, with TRBD1 as a possible D gene (5 bases). V was trimmed by 3 bases and J by 10 bases, leaving 12 bases between them. There are 11 residues in the CDR3. Germline V gene lookup returns CDR1 DFQATT and CDR2 SNEGSKA (reference sequence).

The CDR3 DNA sequence: TGTGCCAGCAGCTTAACCCAGCGGGAGGGGAATACGCAGTATTTT. Its protein is CASSLTQREGNTQYF. J is TRBJ2-3 and V is TRBV7-2; TRBD2 aligns across 10 bases. This CDR3 has 15 residues. Germline CDR1 is SGHTA and CDR2 is FQGNSA. V dropped 2 bases and J dropped 7; count of bases not matched to a gene: 6.